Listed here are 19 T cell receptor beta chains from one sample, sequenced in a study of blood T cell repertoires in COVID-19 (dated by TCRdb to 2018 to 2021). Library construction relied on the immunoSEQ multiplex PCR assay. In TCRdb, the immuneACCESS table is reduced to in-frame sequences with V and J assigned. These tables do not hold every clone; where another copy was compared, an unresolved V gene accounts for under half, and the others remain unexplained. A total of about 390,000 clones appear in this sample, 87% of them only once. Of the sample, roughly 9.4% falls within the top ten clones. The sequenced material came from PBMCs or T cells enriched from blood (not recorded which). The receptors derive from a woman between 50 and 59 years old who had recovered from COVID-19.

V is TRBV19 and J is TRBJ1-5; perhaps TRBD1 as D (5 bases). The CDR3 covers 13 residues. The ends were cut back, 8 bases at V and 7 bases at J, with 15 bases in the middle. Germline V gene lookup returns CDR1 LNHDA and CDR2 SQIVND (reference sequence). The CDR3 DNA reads TGTGCCAGTGCAGCGGGGGGAGACCAGCCCCAGCATTTT. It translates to CASAAGGDQPQHF. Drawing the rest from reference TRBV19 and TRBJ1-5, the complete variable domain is DGGITQSPKYLFRKEGQNVTLSCEQNLNHDAMYWYRQDPGQGLRLIYYSQIVNDFQKGDIAEGYSVSREKKESFPLTVTSAQKNPTAFYLCASAAGGDQPQHFGDGTRLSIL.

The CDR3 spells CASSRSGNTIYF. In DNA, the CDR3 is TGTGCCAGCAGCCGCTCTGGAAACACCATATATTTT. The chain has TRBV28 and TRBJ1-3, with no clear D. V was pared by 6 bases and J by 0 bases, with 3 bases between. Germline V gives CDR1 MDHEN, CDR2 SYDVKM. The CDR3 has 12 amino acids.

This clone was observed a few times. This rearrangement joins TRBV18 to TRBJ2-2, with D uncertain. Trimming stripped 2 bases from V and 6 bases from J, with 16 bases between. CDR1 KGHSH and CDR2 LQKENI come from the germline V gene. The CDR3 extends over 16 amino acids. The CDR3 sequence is CASSPVAVFSPGELFF. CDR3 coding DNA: TGTGCCAGCTCACCAGTGGCCGTGTTCTCGCCCGGGGAGCTGTTTTTT.

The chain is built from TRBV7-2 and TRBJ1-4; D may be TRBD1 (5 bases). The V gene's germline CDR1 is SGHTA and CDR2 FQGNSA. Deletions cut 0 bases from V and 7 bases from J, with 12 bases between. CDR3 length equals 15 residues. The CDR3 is CASSLAWQGGEKLFF. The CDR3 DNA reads TGTGCCAGCAGCTTAGCGTGGCAGGGAGGTGAAAAACTGTTTTTT.

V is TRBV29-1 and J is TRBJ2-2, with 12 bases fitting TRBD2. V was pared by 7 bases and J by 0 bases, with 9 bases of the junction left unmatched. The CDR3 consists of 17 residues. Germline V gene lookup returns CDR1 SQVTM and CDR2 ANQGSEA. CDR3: CSARTSGGLTNTGELFF. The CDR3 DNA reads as TGCAGCGCACGCACTAGCGGGGGGCTCACGAACACCGGGGAGCTGTTTTTT.

The chain's CDR3 is CASSQVQGNTIYF. CDR3 DNA sequence: TGTGCCAGCAGCCAGGTCCAGGGAAACACCATATATTTT. This rearrangement joins TRBV3-1 (or the pseudogene TRBV3-2) to TRBJ1-3; D is unresolved. Germline V lookup: CDR1 LGHDT, CDR2 YNNKEL (reference sequence). V gave up 3 bases and J gave up 4 bases, with 7 bases separating them. The CDR3 consists of 13 residues.

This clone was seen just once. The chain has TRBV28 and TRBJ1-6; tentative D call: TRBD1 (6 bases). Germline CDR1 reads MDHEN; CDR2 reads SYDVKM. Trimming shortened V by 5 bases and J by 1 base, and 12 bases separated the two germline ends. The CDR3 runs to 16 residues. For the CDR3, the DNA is TGTGCCAGCAGTGCGGGGGGGCATTCCTATAATTCACCCCTCCACTTT. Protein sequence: CASSAGGHSYNSPLHF. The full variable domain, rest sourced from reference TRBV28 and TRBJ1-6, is DVKVTQSSRYLVKRTGEKVFLECVQDMDHENMFWYRQDPGLGLRLIYFSYDVKMKEKGDIPEGYSVSREKKERFSLILESASTNQTSMYLCASSAGGHSYNSPLHFGNGTRLTVT.

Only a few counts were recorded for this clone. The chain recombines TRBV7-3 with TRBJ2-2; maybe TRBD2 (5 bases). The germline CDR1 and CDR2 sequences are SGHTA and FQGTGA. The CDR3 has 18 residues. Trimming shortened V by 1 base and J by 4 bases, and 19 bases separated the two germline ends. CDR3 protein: CASSLNQPSSWVTGELFF. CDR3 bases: TGTGCCAGCAGCTTAAACCAGCCTAGCTCGTGGGTCACCGGGGAGCTGTTTTTT.

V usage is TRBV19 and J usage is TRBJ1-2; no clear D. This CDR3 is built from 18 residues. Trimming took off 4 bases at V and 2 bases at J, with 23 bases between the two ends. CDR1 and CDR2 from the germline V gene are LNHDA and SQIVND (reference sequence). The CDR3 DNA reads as TGTGCCAGTAGTACCAGAGGACGGCGACGGAGGTCCAACTATGGCTACACCTTC. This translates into CASSTRGRRRRSNYGYTF.

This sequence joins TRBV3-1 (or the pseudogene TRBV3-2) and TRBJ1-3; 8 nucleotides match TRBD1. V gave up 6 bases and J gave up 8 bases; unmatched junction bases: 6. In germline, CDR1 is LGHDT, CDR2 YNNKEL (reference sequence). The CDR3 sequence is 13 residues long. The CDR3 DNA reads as TGTGCCAGCAGATTACAGGGGGTGGACACCATATATTTT. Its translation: CASRLQGVDTIYF.

DNA of the CDR3: TGTGCCTGGAGCGGCGGGACAGGGCTTCAGCCCCAGCATTTT. This gives the protein CAWSGGTGLQPQHF. The gene calls are TRBV30 and TRBJ1-5, with TRBD1 identical over 9 bases. J gave up 6 bases and V 3 bases, and 6 bases lay outside the gene matches. Germline CDR1 reads GTSNPN; CDR2 reads SVGIG (reference sequence). This CDR3 is built from 14 residues.

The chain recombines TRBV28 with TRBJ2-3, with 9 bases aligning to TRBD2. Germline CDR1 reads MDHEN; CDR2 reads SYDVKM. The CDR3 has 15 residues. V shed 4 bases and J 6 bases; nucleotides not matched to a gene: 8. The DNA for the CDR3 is TGTGCCAGCAGTTCGGCGGGGGGGCCTACCGATACGCAGTATTTT. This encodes CASSSAGGPTDTQYF. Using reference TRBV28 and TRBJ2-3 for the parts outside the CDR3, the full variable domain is DVKVTQSSRYLVKRTGEKVFLECVQDMDHENMFWYRQDPGLGLRLIYFSYDVKMKEKGDIPEGYSVSREKKERFSLILESASTNQTSMYLCASSSAGGPTDTQYFGPGTRLTVL.

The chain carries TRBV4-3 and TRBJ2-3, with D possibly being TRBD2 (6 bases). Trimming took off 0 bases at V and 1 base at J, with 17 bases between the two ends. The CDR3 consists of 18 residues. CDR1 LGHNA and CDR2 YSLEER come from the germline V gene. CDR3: CASSQDLLWGDRTDTQYF. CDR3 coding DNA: TGCGCCAGCAGCCAAGATCTGCTCTGGGGGGACCGCACAGATACGCAGTATTTT.

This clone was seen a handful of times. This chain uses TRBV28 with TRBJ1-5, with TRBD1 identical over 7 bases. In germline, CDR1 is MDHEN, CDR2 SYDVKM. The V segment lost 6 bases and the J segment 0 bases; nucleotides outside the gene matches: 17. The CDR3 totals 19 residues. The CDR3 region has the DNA TGTGCCAGCAGCTTTTCACCGAGTAAACAGGGGTCTAGCAATCAGCCCCAGCATTTT. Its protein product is CASSFSPSKQGSSNQPQHF.

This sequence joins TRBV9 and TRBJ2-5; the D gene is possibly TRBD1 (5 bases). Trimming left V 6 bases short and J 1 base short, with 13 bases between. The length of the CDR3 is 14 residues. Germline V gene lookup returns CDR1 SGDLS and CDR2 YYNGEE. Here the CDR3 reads CASMRGRAQETQYF. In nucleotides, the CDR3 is TGTGCCAGCATGCGAGGCAGGGCCCAAGAGACCCAGTACTTC.

The CDR3 here is CASSSTGTSPGGYTF. Written as DNA, the CDR3 is TGTGCCAGCAGCTCGACAGGGACTTCCCCGGGAGGCTACACCTTC. The rearrangement joins TRBV7-9 to TRBJ1-2, with 7 bases fitting TRBD1. This CDR3 is 15 amino acids long. Unmatched junction bases numbered 13, after V lost 4 bases and J lost 8 bases. Germline assignment: CDR1 SEHNR and CDR2 FQNEAQ (reference sequence). The full variable domain, completed using reference TRBV7-9 and TRBJ1-2, is DTGVSQNPRHKITKRGQNVTFRCDPISEHNRLYWYRQTLGQGPEFLTYFQNEAQLEKSRLLSDRFSAERPKGSFSTLEIQRTEQGDSAMYLCASSSTGTSPGGYTFGSGTRLTVV.

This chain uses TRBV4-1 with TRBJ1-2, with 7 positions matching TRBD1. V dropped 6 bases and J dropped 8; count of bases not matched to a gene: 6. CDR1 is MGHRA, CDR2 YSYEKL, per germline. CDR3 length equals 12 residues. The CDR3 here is CASSRGQAGYTF. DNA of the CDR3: TGCGCCAGCAGTCGCGGACAGGCGGGCTACACCTTC.

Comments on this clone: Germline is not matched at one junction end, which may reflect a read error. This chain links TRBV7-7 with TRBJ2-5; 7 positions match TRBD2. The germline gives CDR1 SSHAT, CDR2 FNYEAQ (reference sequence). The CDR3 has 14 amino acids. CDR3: CASSPLGEGETQYF. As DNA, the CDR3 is TGTGCTAGCAGCCCGTTGGGGGAGGGGGAGACCCAGTACTTC. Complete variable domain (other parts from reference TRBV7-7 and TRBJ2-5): GAGVSQSPRYKVTKRGQDVTLRCDPISSHATLYWYQQALGQGPEFLTYFNYEAQPDKSGLPSDRFSAERPEGSISTLTIQRTEQRDSAMYRCASSPLGEGETQYFGPGTRLLVL.

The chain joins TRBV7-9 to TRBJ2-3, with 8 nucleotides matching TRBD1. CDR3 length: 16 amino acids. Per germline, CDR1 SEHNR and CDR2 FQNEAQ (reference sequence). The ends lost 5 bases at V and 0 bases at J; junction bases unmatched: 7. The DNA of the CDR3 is TGTGCCAGCAGCCTCCCAGGGGGCGCGAGCACAGATACGCAGTATTTT. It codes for CASSLPGGASTDTQYF.